These 14 T cell receptor beta chains came from one sample sequenced in a study of glioma-infiltrating T cells. Amplification of TCR alpha and beta CDR3 regions from RNA used iRepertoire nested multiplex PCR. TCRdb recomputed calls from the multiplex PCR reads with MiXCR, one row per CDR3 protein. This sample has about 140,000 distinct CDR3 sequences, with about two fifths found just once. Sequences were obtained from glioma tissue, nonneoplastic brain tissue, or PBMCs (not recorded which). Receptors originate from a human donor with low-grade glioma or glioblastoma, undergoing nonglioma brain surgery, or in good health (not recorded which).

This clonotype came up a few times. V usage is TRBV11-2 and J usage is TRBJ2-3, with D uncertain. V dropped 6 bases and J dropped 4 bases, with 5 bases sitting between them. Germline CDR1 SGHAT, CDR2 FQNNGV. The length of the CDR3 is 11 residues. The CDR3 region is CASRVSDTQYF. The CDR3 region has the DNA TGTGCCAGCAGAGTTTCAGATACGCAGTATTTT.

Only a few counts were recorded for this clonotype. The rearrangement links TRBV20-1 to TRBJ2-1, with D tentatively TRBD2 (5 bases). Trimming left V 7 bases short and J 5 bases short, with 15 bases between. Germline CDR1 DFQATT, CDR2 SNEGSKA (reference sequence). This CDR3 has 13 amino acids. The CDR3 loop is CSGPGSINNEQFF. The CDR3 region has the DNA TGCAGTGGGCCGGGATCCATAAACAATGAGCAGTTCTTC.

Many counts were recorded for this clonotype. This chain joins TRBV27 and TRBJ2-1; D gene unclear. V was clipped by 3 bases and J by 8 bases, with 8 bases between them. Germline V CDR1 and CDR2: MNHEY, SMNVEV (reference sequence). This CDR3 region has 12 residues. DNA of the CDR3: TGTGCCAGCAGTTTCCAAGACGATGAGCAGTTCTTC. This encodes CASSFQDDEQFF.

V gene TRBV4-1 combines with J gene TRBJ1-4; tentatively, D is TRBD1 (5 bases). Trimming took 6 bases from V and 7 from J, leaving 18 bases between them. The length of the CDR3 is 15 residues. Per germline, CDR1 MGHRA and CDR2 YSYEKL. CDR3 region: CASSPLEGVGEKLFF. The CDR3 bases are TGCGCCAGCAGTCCGTTGGAAGGGGTTGGTGAAAAACTGTTTTTT.

The chain is built from TRBV27 and TRBJ1-2, with unresolved D. Per the germline V gene, CDR1 is MNHEY and CDR2 is SMNVEV (reference sequence). The CDR3 is 9 residues long. The V gene lost 6 bases and the J gene lost 10 bases, with 6 bases spanning the gap. CDR3 sequence: CASSHTYTF. The CDR3 DNA follows: TGTGCCAGCAGCCACACCTACACCTTC.

The chain couples TRBV4-1 to TRBJ1-1, with 10 bases aligning to TRBD1. The V gene end was trimmed by 4 bases and the J gene end by 5 bases; junction bases not matched to a gene: 4. This CDR3 contains 14 residues. The germline V gene encodes CDR1 MGHRA and CDR2 YSYEKL. The CDR3 spells CASSRGTGATEAFF. The CDR3 DNA reads as TGCGCCAGCAGCCGCGGGACAGGGGCTACTGAAGCTTTCTTT.

The chain recombines TRBV12-3 or TRBV12-4 with TRBJ2-3; TRBD1 is a possible D gene (5 bases). The germline V and J ends were trimmed by 0 bases and 2 bases, with 9 bases remaining between them. This CDR3 region has 15 residues. This chain's CDR3 is CASSLAGRITDTQYF. CDR3 sequence (DNA): TGTGCCAGCAGTTTAGCGGGGCGAATCACAGATACGCAGTATTTT.

Comments on this clonotype: One junction end disagrees with the germline gene, perhaps due to a read error. The chain couples TRBV6-2 or TRBV6-3 to TRBJ2-3; 11 bases are shared with TRBD2. There are 16 residues in the CDR3. Germline-derived CDR1 and CDR2 are MNHEY and SVGEGT. Here the CDR3 DNA reads TGTGCCAGCAGCCCCCTTCTAGCGGGAGGCGACGATACGCAGTGTTTT. This codes for CASSPLLAGGDDTQCF.

The chain joins TRBV10-3 to TRBJ1-1; tentatively, D is TRBD1 (6 bases). The CDR3 has 14 residues. Trimming removed 8 bases at V and 0 bases at J, with 13 bases between. Germline V gene sequence: CDR1 ENHRY, CDR2 SYGVKD. The CDR3 here is CAIGGTRMNTEAFF. CDR3 in DNA: TGTGCCATCGGGGGGACAAGAATGAACACTGAAGCTTTCTTT.

The chain employs TRBV28 and TRBJ1-3; unclear D gene. Deletions cut 7 bases from V and 0 bases from J, with 10 bases between. The CDR3 totals 14 residues. Germline V gene data show CDR1 as MDHEN and CDR2 as SYDVKM. CDR3 bases: TGTGCCAGCATGACCTCAAGCTCTGGAAACACCATATATTTT. Encoded protein: CASMTSSSGNTIYF.

For this clonotype: A much larger clone lies a single base off, so this may be a read error. The CDR3 is CASSQDSNSPLHF. CDR3 DNA sequence: TGCGCCAGCAGCCAAGACAGTAATTCACCCCTCCACTTT. This chain uses TRBV4-3 with TRBJ1-6, with no clear D. This CDR3 region has 13 residues. CDR1 and CDR2 (germline): LGHNA, YSLEER. The germline V and J ends were trimmed by 0 bases and 6 bases, with 3 bases remaining between them.

V usage is TRBV7-2 and J usage is TRBJ1-1; D call uncertain. Deletions cut 1 base from V and 3 bases from J, with 6 bases between. The CDR3 is made up of 13 amino acids. Germline values: CDR1 SGHTA, CDR2 FQGNSA. The CDR3 loop is CASSLGEYTEAFF. CDR3 bases: TGTGCCAGCAGCTTAGGAGAGTACACTGAAGCTTTCTTT.

By proportion, this clonotype is medium-sized (0.01 to 0.1%). The gene calls are TRBV27 and TRBJ2-7, with TRBD1 identical over 9 bases. The CDR3 is 14 amino acids. Germline CDR1 MNHEY, CDR2 SMNVEV (reference sequence). V was clipped by 5 bases and J by 6 bases; unmatched bases: 8. The CDR3 protein is CASSARQGGFEQYF. The DNA for the CDR3 is TGTGCCAGCAGTGCCCGACAGGGGGGTTTCGAGCAGTACTTC.

This clonotype has just a few counts. This chain connects TRBV7-2 to TRBJ2-3, with D unclear. CDR3 length: 11 residues. The germline V gene has CDR1 SGHTA and CDR2 FQGNSA. The V end lost 2 bases, the J end lost 8 bases, and 5 bases lay between the germline ends. The CDR3 sequence is CASSLRSTQYF. The CDR3 DNA reads TGTGCCAGCAGCTTAAGGAGTACGCAGTATTTT. Based on the CDR3 plus reference TRBV7-2 and TRBJ2-3, the full variable domain is GAGVSQSPSNKVTEKGKDVELRCDPISGHTALYWYRQSLGQGLEFLIYFQGNSAPDKSGLPSDRFSAERTGGSVSTLTIQRTQQEDSAVYLCASSLRSTQYFGPGTRLTVL.